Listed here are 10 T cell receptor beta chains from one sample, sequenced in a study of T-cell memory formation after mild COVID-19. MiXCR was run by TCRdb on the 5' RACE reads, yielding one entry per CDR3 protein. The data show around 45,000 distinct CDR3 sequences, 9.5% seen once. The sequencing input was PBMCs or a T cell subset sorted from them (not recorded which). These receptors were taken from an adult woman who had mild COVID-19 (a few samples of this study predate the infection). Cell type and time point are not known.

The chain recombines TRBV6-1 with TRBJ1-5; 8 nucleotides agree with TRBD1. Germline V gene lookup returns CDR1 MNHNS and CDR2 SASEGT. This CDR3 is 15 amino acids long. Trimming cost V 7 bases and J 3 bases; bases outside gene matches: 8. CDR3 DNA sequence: TGTGCCAGCACGATCGGACAGGGTTCCAATCAGCCCCAGCATTTT. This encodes CASTIGQGSNQPQHF.

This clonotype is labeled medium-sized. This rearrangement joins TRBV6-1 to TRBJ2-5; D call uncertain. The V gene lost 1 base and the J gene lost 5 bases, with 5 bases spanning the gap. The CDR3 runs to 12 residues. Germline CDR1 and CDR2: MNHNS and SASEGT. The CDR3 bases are TGTGCCAGCAGTGAAGGATGGGAGACCCAGTACTTC. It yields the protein CASSEGWETQYF.

The CDR3 DNA reads TGTGCCAGCAACTTACAGGGTGTGGGGACAGATACGCAGTATTTT. It translates to CASNLQGVGTDTQYF. The chain is built from TRBV9 and TRBJ2-3, with a possible D match to TRBD1 (6 bases). The V gene lost 6 bases and the J gene lost 3 bases, with 17 bases spanning the gap. CDR3 length: 15 residues. The V gene's germline CDR1 is SGDLS and CDR2 YYNGEE.

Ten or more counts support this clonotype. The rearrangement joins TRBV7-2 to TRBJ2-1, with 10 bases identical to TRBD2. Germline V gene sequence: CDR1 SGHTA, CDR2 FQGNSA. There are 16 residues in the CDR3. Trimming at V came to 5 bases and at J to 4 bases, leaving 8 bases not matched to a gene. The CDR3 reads CASSRPTSGTYNEQFF. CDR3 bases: TGTGCCAGCAGCCGCCCTACTAGCGGGACGTACAATGAGCAGTTCTTC.

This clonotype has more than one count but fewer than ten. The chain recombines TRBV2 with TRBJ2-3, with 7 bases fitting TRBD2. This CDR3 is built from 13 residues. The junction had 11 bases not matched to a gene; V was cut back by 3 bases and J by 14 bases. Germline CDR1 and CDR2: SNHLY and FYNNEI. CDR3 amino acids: CASSEGNSGLRYF. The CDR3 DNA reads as TGTGCCAGCAGTGAGGGGAATAGCGGGTTAAGGTATTTT.

CDR3 bases: TGTGCCAGCAGCGTAGGATTGGGATCGGTAGAGCAGTTCTTC. Amino acid sequence: CASSVGLGSVEQFF. This sequence joins TRBV9 and TRBJ2-1; D not resolved. Trimming removed 0 bases at V and 10 bases at J, with 14 bases between. Per the germline V gene, CDR1 is SGDLS and CDR2 is YYNGEE. This CDR3 is 14 amino acids long. Full variable domain (remainder filled in from reference TRBV9 and TRBJ2-1): DSGVTQTPKHLITATGQRVTLRCSPRSGDLSVYWYQQSLDQGLQFLIQYYNGEERAKGNILERFSAQQFPDLHSELNLSSLELGDSALYFCASSVGLGSVEQFFGPGTRLTVL.

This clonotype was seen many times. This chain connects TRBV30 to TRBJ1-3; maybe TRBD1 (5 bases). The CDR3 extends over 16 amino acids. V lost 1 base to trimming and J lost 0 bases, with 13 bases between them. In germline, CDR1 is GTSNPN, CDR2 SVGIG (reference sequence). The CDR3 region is CAWSDGGEFSGNTIYF. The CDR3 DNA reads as TGTGCCTGGAGTGACGGAGGGGAATTCTCTGGAAACACCATATATTTT.

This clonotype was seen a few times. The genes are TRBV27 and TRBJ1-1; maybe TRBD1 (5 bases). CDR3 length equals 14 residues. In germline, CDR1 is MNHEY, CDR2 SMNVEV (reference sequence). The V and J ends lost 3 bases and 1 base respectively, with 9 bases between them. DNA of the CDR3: TGTGCCAGCAGTTTCGGGACGGGGAACACTGAAGCTTTCTTT. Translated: CASSFGTGNTEAFF.

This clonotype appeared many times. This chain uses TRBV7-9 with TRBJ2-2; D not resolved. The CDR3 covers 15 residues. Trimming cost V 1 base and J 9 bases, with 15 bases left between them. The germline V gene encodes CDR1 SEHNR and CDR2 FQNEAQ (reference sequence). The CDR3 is CASSLDPTVPRELFF. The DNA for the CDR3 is TGTGCCAGCAGCTTAGATCCCACGGTCCCAAGGGAGCTGTTTTTT.

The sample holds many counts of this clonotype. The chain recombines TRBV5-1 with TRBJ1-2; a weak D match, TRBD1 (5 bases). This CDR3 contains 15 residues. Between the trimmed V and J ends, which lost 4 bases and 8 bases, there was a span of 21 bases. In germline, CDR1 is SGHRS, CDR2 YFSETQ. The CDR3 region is CASSPPLGQGGGYTF. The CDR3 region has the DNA TGCGCCAGCAGCCCCCCTCTGGGGCAGGGAGGCGGCTACACCTTC.